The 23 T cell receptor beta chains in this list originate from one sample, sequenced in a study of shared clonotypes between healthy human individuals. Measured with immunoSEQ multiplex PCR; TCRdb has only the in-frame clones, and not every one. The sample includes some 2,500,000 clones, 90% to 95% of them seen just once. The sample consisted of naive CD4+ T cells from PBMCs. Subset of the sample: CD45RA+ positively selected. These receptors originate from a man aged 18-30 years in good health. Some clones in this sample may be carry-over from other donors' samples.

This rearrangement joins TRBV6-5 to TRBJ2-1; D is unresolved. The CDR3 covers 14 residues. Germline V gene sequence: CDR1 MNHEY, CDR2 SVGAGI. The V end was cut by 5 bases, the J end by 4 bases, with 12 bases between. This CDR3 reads CASSPRRIYNEQFF. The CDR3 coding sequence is TGTGCCAGCAGTCCTCGTCGGATATACAATGAGCAGTTCTTC.

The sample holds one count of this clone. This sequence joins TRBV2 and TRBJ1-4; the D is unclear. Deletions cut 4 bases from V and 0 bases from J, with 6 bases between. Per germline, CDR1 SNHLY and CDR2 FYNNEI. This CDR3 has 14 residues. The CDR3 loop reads CASSGPATNEKLFF. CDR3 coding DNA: TGTGCCAGCAGTGGCCCAGCAACTAATGAAAAACTGTTTTTT.

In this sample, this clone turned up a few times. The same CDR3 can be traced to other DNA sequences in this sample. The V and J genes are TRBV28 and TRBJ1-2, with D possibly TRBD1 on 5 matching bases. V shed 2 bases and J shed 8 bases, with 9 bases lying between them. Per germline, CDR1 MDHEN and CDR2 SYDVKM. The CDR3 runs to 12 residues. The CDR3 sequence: CASSLAGNGYTF. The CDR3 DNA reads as TGTGCCAGCAGTTTAGCAGGGAACGGCTACACCTTC.

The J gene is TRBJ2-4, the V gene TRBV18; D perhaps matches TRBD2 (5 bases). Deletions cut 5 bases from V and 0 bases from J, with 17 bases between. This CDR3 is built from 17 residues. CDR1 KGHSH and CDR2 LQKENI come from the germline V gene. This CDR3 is CASSFSQRTLAKNIQYF. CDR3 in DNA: TGTGCCAGCTCATTTTCACAGCGGACCCTAGCCAAAAACATTCAGTACTTC.

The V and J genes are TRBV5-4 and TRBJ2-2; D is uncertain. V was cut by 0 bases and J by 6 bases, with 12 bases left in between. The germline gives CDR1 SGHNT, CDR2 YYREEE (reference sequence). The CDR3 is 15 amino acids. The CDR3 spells CASSLAGVGAGELFF. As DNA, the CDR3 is TGTGCCAGCAGCTTGGCTGGGGTTGGGGCCGGGGAGCTGTTTTTT.

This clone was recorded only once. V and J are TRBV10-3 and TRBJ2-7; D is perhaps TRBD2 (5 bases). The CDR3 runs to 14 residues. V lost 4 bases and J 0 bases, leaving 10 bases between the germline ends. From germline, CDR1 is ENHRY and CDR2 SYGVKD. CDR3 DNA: TGTGCCATCAGTGGCGGGTCCCCCTCCTACGAGCAGTACTTC. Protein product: CAISGGSPSYEQYF.

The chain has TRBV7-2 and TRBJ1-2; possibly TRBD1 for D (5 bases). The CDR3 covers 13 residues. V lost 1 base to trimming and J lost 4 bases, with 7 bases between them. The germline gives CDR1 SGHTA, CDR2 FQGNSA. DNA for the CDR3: TGTGCCAGCAGCTTAGACAGGTCCTATGGCTACACCTTC. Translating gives CASSLDRSYGYTF.

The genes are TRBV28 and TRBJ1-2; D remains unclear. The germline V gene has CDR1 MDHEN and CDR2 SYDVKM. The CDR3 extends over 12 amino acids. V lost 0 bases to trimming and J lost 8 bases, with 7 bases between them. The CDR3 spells CASSLWAGGYTF. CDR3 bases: TGTGCCAGCAGTTTATGGGCTGGAGGCTACACCTTC.

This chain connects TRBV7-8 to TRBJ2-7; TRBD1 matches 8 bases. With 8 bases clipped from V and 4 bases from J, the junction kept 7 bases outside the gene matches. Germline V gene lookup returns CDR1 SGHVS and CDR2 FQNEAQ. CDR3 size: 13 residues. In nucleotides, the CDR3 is TGTGCCAGCGCAGGGGGCAGGGCGTACGAGCAGTACTTC. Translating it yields CASAGGRAYEQYF.

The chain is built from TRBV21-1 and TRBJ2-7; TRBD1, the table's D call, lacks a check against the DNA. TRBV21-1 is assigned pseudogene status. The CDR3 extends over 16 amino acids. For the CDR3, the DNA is TGTGCCAGCAGCAAATCAGAGGCAGGGGATTCCCTCGAGCAGTACTTC. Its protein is CASSKSEAGDSLEQYF.

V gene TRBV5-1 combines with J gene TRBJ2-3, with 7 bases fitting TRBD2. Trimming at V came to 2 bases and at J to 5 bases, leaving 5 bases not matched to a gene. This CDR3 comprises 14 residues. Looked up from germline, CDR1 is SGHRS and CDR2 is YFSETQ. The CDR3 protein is CASSFAGAEDTQYF. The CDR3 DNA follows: TGCGCCAGCAGCTTTGCGGGAGCGGAAGATACGCAGTATTTT.

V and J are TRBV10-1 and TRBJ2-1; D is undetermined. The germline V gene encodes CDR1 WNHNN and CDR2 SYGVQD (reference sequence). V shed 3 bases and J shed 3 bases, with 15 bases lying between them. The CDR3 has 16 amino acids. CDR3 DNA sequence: TGCGCCAGCAGTGACTCTCCGGTGGGATTCTACAATGAGCAGTTCTTC. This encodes CASSDSPVGFYNEQFF.

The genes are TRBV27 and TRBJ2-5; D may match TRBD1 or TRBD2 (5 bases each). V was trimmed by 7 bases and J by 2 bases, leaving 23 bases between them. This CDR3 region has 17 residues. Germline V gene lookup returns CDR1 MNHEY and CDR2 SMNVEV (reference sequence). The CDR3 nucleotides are TGTGCCAGCATAAAGAGGTGGGGCCGGAGCGGACAAGAGACCCAGTACTTC. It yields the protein CASIKRWGRSGQETQYF.

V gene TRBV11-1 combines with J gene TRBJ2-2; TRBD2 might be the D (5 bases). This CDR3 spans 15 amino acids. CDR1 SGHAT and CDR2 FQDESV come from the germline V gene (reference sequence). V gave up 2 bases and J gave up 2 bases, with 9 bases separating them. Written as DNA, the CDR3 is TGTGCCAGCAGCTTATTACCGGGAAACACCGGGGAGCTGTTTTTT. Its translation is CASSLLPGNTGELFF.

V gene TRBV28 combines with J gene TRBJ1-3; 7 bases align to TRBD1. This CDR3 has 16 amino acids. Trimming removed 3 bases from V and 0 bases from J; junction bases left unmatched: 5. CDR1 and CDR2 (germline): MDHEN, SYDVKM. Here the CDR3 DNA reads TGTGCCAGCAGTTTCCGGGACAGATACTCTGGAAACACCATATATTTT. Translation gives CASSFRDRYSGNTIYF.

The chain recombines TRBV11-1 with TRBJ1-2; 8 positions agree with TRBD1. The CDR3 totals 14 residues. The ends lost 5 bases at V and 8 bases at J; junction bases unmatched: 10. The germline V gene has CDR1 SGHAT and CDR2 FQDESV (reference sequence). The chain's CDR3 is CASSIRQGMGGYTF. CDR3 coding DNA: TGTGCCAGCAGCATACGACAGGGGATGGGCGGCTACACCTTC. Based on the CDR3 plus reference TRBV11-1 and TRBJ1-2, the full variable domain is EAEVAQSPRYKITEKSQAVAFWCDPISGHATLYWYRQILGQGPELLVQFQDESVVDDSQLPKDRFSAERLKGVDSTLKIQPAELGDSAMYLCASSIRQGMGGYTFGSGTRLTVV.

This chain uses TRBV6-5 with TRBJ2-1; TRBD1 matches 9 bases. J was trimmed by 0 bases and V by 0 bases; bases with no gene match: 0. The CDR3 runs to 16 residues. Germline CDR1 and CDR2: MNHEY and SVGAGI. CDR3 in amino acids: CASSYSTGGSYNEQFF. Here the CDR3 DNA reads TGTGCCAGCAGTTACTCGACAGGGGGCTCCTACAATGAGCAGTTCTTC.

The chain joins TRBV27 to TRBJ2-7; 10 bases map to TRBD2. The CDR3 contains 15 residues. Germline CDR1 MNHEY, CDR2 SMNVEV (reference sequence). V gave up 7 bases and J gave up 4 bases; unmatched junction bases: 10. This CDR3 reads CASKRPGTSAYEQYF. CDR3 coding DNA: TGTGCCAGCAAGCGACCGGGGACTAGCGCTTACGAGCAGTACTTC.

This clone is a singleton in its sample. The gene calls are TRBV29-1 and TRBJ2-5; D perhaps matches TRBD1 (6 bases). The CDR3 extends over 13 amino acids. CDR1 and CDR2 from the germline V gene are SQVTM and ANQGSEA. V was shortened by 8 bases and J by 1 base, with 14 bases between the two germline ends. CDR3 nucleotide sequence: TGCAGCCCCCGGGACATAAGCCAAGAGACCCAGTACTTC. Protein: CSPRDISQETQYF. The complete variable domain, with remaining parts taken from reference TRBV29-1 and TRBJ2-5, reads SAVISQKPSRDICQRGTSLTIQCQVDSQVTMMFWYRQQPGQSLTLIATANQGSEATYESGFVIDKFPISRPNLTFSTLTVSNMSPEDSSIYLCSPRDISQETQYFGPGTRLLVL.

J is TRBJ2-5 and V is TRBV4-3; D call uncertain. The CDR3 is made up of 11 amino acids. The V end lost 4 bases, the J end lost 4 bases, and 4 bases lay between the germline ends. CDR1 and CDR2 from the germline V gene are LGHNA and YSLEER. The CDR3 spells CASSRGETQYF. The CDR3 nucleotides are TGCGCCAGCAGCCGCGGAGAGACCCAGTACTTC.

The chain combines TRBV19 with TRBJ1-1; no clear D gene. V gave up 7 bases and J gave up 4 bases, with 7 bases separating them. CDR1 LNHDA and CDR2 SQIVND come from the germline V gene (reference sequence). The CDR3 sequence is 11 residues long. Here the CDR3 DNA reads TGTGCCAGTATCTCCATCACTGAAGCTTTCTTT. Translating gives CASISITEAFF.

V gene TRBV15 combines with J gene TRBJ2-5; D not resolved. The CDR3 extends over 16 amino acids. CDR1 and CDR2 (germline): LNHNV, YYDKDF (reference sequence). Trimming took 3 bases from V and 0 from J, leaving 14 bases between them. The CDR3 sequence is CATSSDMAQYQETQYF. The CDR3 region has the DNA TGTGCCACCAGCAGTGATATGGCCCAGTACCAAGAGACCCAGTACTTC.

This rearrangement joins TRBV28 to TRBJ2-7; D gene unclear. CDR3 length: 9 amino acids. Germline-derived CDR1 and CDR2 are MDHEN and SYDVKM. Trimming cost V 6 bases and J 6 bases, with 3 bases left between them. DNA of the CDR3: TGTGCCAGCAGCGGCGAGCAGTACTTC. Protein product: CASSGEQYF.